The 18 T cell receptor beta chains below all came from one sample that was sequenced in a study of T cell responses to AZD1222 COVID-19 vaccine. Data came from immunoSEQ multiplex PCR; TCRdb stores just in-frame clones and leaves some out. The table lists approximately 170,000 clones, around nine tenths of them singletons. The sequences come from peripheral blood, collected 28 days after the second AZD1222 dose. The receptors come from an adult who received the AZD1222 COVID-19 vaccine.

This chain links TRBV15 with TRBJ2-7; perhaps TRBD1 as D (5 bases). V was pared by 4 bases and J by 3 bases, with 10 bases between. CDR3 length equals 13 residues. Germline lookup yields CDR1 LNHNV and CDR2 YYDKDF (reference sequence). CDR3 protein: CATSNRQIYEQYF. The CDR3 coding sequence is TGTGCCACCAGCAACCGACAGATCTACGAGCAGTACTTC.

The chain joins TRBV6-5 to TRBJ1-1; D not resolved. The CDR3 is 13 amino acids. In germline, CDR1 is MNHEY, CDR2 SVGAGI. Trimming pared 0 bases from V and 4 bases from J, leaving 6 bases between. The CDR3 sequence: CASSYSMGTEAFF. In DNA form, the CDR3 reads TGTGCCAGCAGTTACTCGATGGGCACTGAAGCTTTCTTT.

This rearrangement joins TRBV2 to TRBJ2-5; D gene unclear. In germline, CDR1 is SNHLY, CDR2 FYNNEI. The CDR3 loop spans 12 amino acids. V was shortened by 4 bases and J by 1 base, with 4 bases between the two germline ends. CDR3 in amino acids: CASSVIQETQYF. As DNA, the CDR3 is TGTGCCAGCAGTGTGATCCAAGAGACCCAGTACTTC.

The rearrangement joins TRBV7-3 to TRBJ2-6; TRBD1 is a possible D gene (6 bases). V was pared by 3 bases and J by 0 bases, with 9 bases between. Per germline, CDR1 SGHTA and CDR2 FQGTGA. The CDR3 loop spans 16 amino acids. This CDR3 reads CASSFGQISGANVLTF. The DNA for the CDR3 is TGTGCCAGCAGCTTTGGACAGATCTCTGGGGCCAACGTCCTGACTTTC.

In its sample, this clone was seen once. CDR3 in DNA: TGTGCCAGCATCTCCGCAGGCACTGAAGCTTTCTTT. Its translation: CASISAGTEAFF. V and J are TRBV28 and TRBJ1-1, with D hard to call. The V end lost 7 bases, the J end lost 4 bases, and 10 bases lay between the germline ends. This CDR3 is built from 12 residues. CDR1 and CDR2 (germline): MDHEN, SYDVKM.

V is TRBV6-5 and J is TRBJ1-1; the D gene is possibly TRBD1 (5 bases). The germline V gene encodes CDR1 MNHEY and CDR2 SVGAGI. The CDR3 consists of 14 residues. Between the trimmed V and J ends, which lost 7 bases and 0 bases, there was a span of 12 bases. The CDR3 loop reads CASNPGTVNTEAFF. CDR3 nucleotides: TGTGCCAGCAACCCCGGGACGGTGAACACTGAAGCTTTCTTT.

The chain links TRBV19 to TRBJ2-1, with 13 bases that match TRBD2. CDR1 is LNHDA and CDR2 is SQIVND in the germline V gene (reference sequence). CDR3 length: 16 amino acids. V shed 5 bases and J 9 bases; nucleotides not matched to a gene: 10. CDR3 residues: CASSVTSGGAWVEQFF. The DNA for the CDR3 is TGTGCCAGTAGTGTAACTAGCGGGGGGGCCTGGGTTGAGCAGTTCTTC.

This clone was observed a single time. CDR3 in amino acids: CASSYVGTEAFF. The CDR3 DNA reads TGTGCCAGCAGTTACGTGGGGACTGAAGCTTTCTTT. This chain links TRBV6-5 with TRBJ1-1; D is ambiguous. Germline V gene lookup returns CDR1 MNHEY and CDR2 SVGAGI. The CDR3 totals 12 residues. V was trimmed by 2 bases and J by 5 bases, leaving 6 bases between them.

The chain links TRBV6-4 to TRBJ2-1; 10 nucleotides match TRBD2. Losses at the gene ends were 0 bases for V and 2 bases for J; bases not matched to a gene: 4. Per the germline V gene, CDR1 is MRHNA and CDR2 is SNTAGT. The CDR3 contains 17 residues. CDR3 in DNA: TGTGCCAGCAGTGACTCGAGAAGCGGGGGGGCCTACAATGAGCAGTTCTTC. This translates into CASSDSRSGGAYNEQFF.

CDR3 region: CASSLEVTVQYTEAFF. Here the CDR3 DNA reads TGTGCCAGCAGCTTAGAAGTGACAGTACAGTACACTGAAGCTTTCTTT. This chain links TRBV7-8 with TRBJ1-1; the D gene is possibly TRBD1 (5 bases). With 1 base removed from V and 3 bases from J, the gap between germline ends came to 15 bases. Germline lookup yields CDR1 SGHVS and CDR2 FQNEAQ. The CDR3 totals 16 residues.

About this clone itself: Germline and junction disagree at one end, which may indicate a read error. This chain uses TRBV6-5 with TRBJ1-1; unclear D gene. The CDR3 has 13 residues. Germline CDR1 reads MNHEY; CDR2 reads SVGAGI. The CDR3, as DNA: TGTGCCAGCAGTTACGCCCCGAACGCTGAAGCTTTCTTT. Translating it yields CASSYAPNAEAFF.

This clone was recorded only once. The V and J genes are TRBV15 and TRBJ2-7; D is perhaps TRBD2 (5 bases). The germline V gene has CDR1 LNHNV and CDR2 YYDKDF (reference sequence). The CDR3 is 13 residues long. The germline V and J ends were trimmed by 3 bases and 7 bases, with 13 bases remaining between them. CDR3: CATSRSMGGEQYF. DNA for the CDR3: TGTGCCACCAGCAGGTCGATGGGCGGGGAGCAGTACTTC. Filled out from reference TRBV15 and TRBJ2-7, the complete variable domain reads DAMVIQNPRYQVTQFGKPVTLSCSQTLNHNVMYWYQQKSSQAPKLLFHYYDKDFNNEADTPDNFQSRRPNTSFCFLDIRSPGLGDTAMYLCATSRSMGGEQYFGPGTRLTVT.

The CDR3 region is CASSLEGGQGTYEQYF. DNA of the CDR3: TGCGCCAGCAGCTTGGAAGGGGGACAGGGCACCTACGAGCAGTACTTC. V gene TRBV5-1 combines with J gene TRBJ2-7; 9 bases are shared with TRBD1. CDR1 is SGHRS and CDR2 is YFSETQ in the germline V gene. This CDR3 has 16 residues. Trimming at V came to 0 bases and at J to 2 bases, leaving 6 bases not matched to a gene.

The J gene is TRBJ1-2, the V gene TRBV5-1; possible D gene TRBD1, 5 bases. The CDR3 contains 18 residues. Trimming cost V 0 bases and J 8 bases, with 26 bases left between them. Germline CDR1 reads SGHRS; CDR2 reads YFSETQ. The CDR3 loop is CASSLAPAGAAYFRGYTF. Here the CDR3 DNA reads TGCGCCAGCAGCTTGGCCCCCGCCGGGGCCGCATATTTTCGAGGCTACACCTTC.

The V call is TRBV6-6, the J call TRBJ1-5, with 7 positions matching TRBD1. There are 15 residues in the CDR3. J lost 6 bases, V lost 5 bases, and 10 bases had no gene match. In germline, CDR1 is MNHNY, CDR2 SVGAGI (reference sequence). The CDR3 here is CASSRDRERSQPQHF. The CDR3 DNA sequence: TGTGCCAGCAGTCGCGACAGGGAAAGGAGTCAGCCCCAGCATTTT.

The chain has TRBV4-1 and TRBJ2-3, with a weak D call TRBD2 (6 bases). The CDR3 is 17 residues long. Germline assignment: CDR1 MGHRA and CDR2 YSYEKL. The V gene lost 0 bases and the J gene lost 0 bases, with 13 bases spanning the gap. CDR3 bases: TGCGCCAGCAGCCAAGATTGGAGGGCCACTAGCACAGATACGCAGTATTTT. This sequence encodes CASSQDWRATSTDTQYF.

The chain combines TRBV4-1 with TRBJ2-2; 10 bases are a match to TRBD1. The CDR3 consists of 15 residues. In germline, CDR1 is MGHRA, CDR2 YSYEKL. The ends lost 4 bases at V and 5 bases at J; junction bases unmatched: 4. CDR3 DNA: TGCGCCAGCAGCCTAGGACAGGGGGGGACCGGGGAGCTGTTTTTT. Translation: CASSLGQGGTGELFF.

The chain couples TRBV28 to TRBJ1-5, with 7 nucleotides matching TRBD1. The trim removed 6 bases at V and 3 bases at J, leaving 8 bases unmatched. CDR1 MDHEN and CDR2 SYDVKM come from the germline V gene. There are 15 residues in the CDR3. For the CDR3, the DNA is TGTGCCAGCAGCCCTAGGACAGGAATCAATCAGCCCCAGCATTTT. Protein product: CASSPRTGINQPQHF.